These 2 T cell receptor beta chains were all obtained from the same sample, sequenced in a study of blood T cell repertoires in COVID-19. Using immunoSEQ multiplex PCR, the repertoire was profiled, and TCRdb retains in-frame clones only, with some absent. In the table there are 90,000 to 150,000 clones, roughly 89% of which are singletons. The sample consisted of peripheral blood. The source of these receptors is a human donor with acute or convalescent COVID-19. The donor label of this sample is uncertain.

The chain joins TRBV4-2 to TRBJ1-2; TRBD1 might be the D (6 bases). Trimming took off 5 bases at V and 3 bases at J, with 19 bases between the two ends. The germline CDR1 and CDR2 sequences are LGHNA and YNFKEQ. This CDR3 spans 16 amino acids. The CDR3 sequence: CASSFPGGADDYGYTF. The CDR3 DNA reads TGTGCCAGCAGCTTCCCGGGGGGGGCGGACGACTATGGCTACACCTTC.

The genes are TRBV28 and TRBJ2-7, with 8 bases matching TRBD1. This CDR3 comprises 13 residues. Germline V gene data show CDR1 as MDHEN and CDR2 as SYDVKM. The J segment lost 3 bases and the V segment lost 7 bases, leaving 5 bases of the junction unmatched. CDR3 region: CASTGTGGYEQYF. As DNA, the CDR3 is TGTGCCAGCACCGGGACAGGAGGCTACGAGCAGTACTTC.